The 17 T cell receptor beta chains below come from one sample, sequenced in a study of STAT5B mutations in CD4+ large granular lymphocyte leukemia. The table came from immunoSEQ multiplex PCR; TCRdb's copy has only in-frame clones and leaves some out. Among fewer than 50,000 clones listed, about four fifths were seen once. The sequenced sample was CD4+ T cells from blood buffy coats. The receptors derive from a human donor in good health.

The rearrangement links TRBV5-1 to TRBJ2-7; 13 nucleotides agree with TRBD2. The CDR3 has 15 amino acids. V dropped 0 bases and J dropped 3; count of bases not matched to a gene: 0. Germline V gene sequence: CDR1 SGHRS, CDR2 YFSETQ. This chain's CDR3 is CASSLGTSGGYEQYF. The CDR3 DNA reads TGCGCCAGCAGCTTGGGGACTAGCGGGGGCTACGAGCAGTACTTC. Drawing the rest from reference TRBV5-1 and TRBJ2-7, the complete variable domain is KAGVTQTPRYLIKTRGQQVTLSCSPISGHRSVSWYQQTPGQGLQFLFEYFSETQRNKGNFPGRFSGRQFSNSRSEMNVSTLELGDSALYLCASSLGTSGGYEQYFGPGTRLTVT.

V gene TRBV30 combines with J gene TRBJ2-7; 13 nucleotides line up with TRBD2. The V gene's germline CDR1 is GTSNPN and CDR2 SVGIG (reference sequence). The length of the CDR3 is 13 residues. Losses at the gene ends were 8 bases for V and 6 bases for J; bases not matched to a gene: 7. The DNA of the CDR3 is TGTGCCGGGCGGACTAGCGGGAGCGGCGAGCAGTACTTC. As protein: CAGRTSGSGEQYF.

In this sample, this clone turned up once. V usage is TRBV11-1 and J usage is TRBJ2-1; 15 nucleotides align to TRBD2. Germline V gives CDR1 SGHAT, CDR2 FQDESV (reference sequence). The CDR3 consists of 18 residues. V gave up 3 bases and J gave up 0 bases; unmatched junction bases: 3. CDR3 protein: CASSLGLAGGISYNEQFF. The CDR3 coding sequence is TGTGCCAGCAGCTTGGGACTAGCGGGGGGCATCTCCTACAATGAGCAGTTCTTC.

The V call is TRBV20-1, the J call TRBJ2-5; D is ambiguous. This CDR3 has 11 amino acids. V lost 4 bases and J 4 bases, leaving 7 bases between the germline ends. The germline V gene encodes CDR1 DFQATT and CDR2 SNEGSKA (reference sequence). This chain's CDR3 is CSATLRETQYF. In DNA form, the CDR3 reads TGCAGTGCTACCTTAAGAGAGACCCAGTACTTC.

The chain uses TRBV5-4 and TRBJ2-5; no firm D call. The CDR3 is 16 amino acids. Germline V gene sequence: CDR1 SGHNT, CDR2 YYREEE (reference sequence). V dropped 4 bases and J dropped 4 bases, with 20 bases sitting between them. The CDR3 protein is CASSPGSKAPPETQYF. For the CDR3, the DNA is TGTGCCAGCAGCCCCGGATCGAAAGCGCCCCCAGAGACCCAGTACTTC.

This chain joins TRBV7-2 and TRBJ2-3; no reliable D call. Per germline, CDR1 SGHTA and CDR2 FQGNSA. With 1 base removed from V and 1 base from J, the gap between germline ends came to 9 bases. There are 15 residues in the CDR3. In DNA form, the CDR3 reads TGTGCCAGCAGCTTAGAGGCCTGGGGCACAGATACGCAGTATTTT. Protein: CASSLEAWGTDTQYF.

V and J are TRBV15 and TRBJ2-5; D is possibly TRBD1 or TRBD2 (5 bases each). Germline loops: CDR1 LNHNV, CDR2 YYDKDF (reference sequence). Trimming took 1 base from V and 2 from J, leaving 14 bases between them. The CDR3 sequence is 16 residues long. The CDR3 protein is CATSRARGRGQETQYF. Here the CDR3 DNA reads TGTGCCACCAGCAGAGCGAGGGGACGGGGACAAGAGACCCAGTACTTC.

This chain connects TRBV29-1 to TRBJ1-5, with D possibly matching TRBD1 (6 bases). V lost 4 bases and J lost 8, with 15 bases in between. From germline, CDR1 is SQVTM and CDR2 ANQGSEA. The CDR3 runs to 13 residues. Written as DNA, the CDR3 is TGCAGCGTTGTAGGGGACACCTCGGAGCCCCAGCATTTT. Translation: CSVVGDTSEPQHF.

The J gene is TRBJ1-5, the V gene TRBV6-7, with 9 bases lining up with TRBD1. TRBV6-7 counts as an open reading frame of uncertain function. J gave up 0 bases and V 1 base, and 4 bases lay outside the gene matches. This CDR3 has 17 amino acids. The chain's CDR3 is CASSYWDRAYSNQPQHF. CDR3 DNA: TGTGCCAGCAGTTACTGGGACAGGGCGTATAGCAATCAGCCCCAGCATTTT.

V and J are TRBV27 and TRBJ2-2; D not certain. The germline V gene has CDR1 MNHEY and CDR2 SMNVEV (reference sequence). The V end lost 5 bases, the J end lost 0 bases, and 19 bases lay between the germline ends. CDR3 length equals 18 residues. Here the CDR3 reads CASSPEPPRRSNTGELFF. CDR3 coding DNA: TGTGCCAGCAGTCCCGAACCCCCCCGGAGATCGAACACCGGGGAGCTGTTTTTT.

The rearrangement links TRBV30 to TRBJ1-3; D may be TRBD1 (6 bases). Germline V gene lookup returns CDR1 GTSNPN and CDR2 SVGIG (reference sequence). This CDR3 contains 14 residues. Trimming left V 3 bases short and J 3 bases short, with 12 bases between. CDR3 loop: CAWSRRGFGNTIYF. Written as DNA, the CDR3 is TGTGCCTGGAGCCGCAGGGGATTTGGAAACACCATATATTTT.

This clone was counted once. V usage is TRBV25-1 and J usage is TRBJ1-3; D is undetermined. Looked up from germline, CDR1 is MGHDK and CDR2 is SYGVNS. This CDR3 spans 16 amino acids. Trimming stripped 2 bases from V and 3 bases from J, with 14 bases between. Here the CDR3 reads CASSELHTQYGNTIYF. CDR3 coding DNA: TGTGCCAGCAGTGAACTCCACACCCAATATGGAAACACCATATATTTT.

The V and J genes are TRBV30 and TRBJ2-7; 10 bases agree with TRBD2. Germline V lookup: CDR1 GTSNPN, CDR2 SVGIG (reference sequence). The CDR3 extends over 14 amino acids. The J segment lost 1 base and the V segment lost 2 bases, leaving 2 bases of the junction unmatched. CDR3 DNA sequence: TGTGCCTGGAGTCCTAGCGGGGGATCCTACGAGCAGTACTTC. This gives the protein CAWSPSGGSYEQYF.

The chain recombines TRBV11-3 with TRBJ2-1; 7 bases are shared with TRBD1. V shed 1 base, J shed 8 bases, and the junction held 8 bases outside the gene matches. The germline V gene encodes CDR1 SGHNT and CDR2 YENEEA. The CDR3 has 15 residues. The CDR3 protein is CASSLGLGGNYEQFF. The DNA of the CDR3 is TGTGCCAGCAGCTTAGGATTAGGGGGCAACTATGAGCAGTTCTTC.

This clone has a single count. The chain has TRBV7-8 and TRBJ2-3; the D is unclear. Trimming took 5 bases from V and 2 from J, leaving 8 bases between them. Germline-derived CDR1 and CDR2 are SGHVS and FQNEAQ. This CDR3 has 13 amino acids. This CDR3 is CASSTPFTDTQYF. CDR3 DNA sequence: TGTGCCAGCAGCACCCCCTTCACAGATACGCAGTATTTT.

V and J are TRBV4-1 and TRBJ2-5; tentatively, D is TRBD2 (5 bases). V was cut by 0 bases and J by 10 bases, with 15 bases left in between. In germline, CDR1 is MGHRA, CDR2 YSYEKL. CDR3 length: 14 amino acids. The CDR3 DNA sequence: TGCGCCAGCAGCCAAGATCTGGCCCCTGGGAGCCAGTACTTC. Translating gives CASSQDLAPGSQYF.

This clone was recorded a few times. The chain carries TRBV6-1 and TRBJ1-2; D call uncertain. Trimming cost V 4 bases and J 5 bases, with 8 bases left between them. The CDR3 spans 12 residues. Per the germline V gene, CDR1 is MNHNS and CDR2 is SASEGT. CDR3 sequence (DNA): TGTGCCAGCAGTGTAGGGTGGTATGGCTACACCTTC. Protein product: CASSVGWYGYTF.